The rows below give T cell receptor beta chains drawn from one sample of a study of molecular identifiers for immune sequencing clone quantification. TCRdb called the PCR reads again in MiXCR, with one record for every CDR3 protein. The data contain a few hundred thousand distinct CDR3 sequences, roughly a quarter of them singletons. Sequences were obtained from naive CD8+ T cells from blood, with Jurkat cell RNA spiked in. The receptors shown here come from a human donor in good health. Some libraries in this study had Jurkat cell RNA spiked in. Each CDR3 is given with its conserved first and last residue. D genes are given only for firm matches. Not all rows give a size; the values are once, few, many and, for expanded clones, a class.

-,TRBJ2-3,-,TRBV19,CASSPAGETQYF,TGTGCCAGTAGCCCAGCAGGGGAGACGCAGTATTTT
-,TRBJ2-2,many,TRBV7-9,CASSFPVSSGELFF,TGTGCCAGCAGCTTCCCTGTGAGTTCCGGGGAGCTGTTTTTT
TRBD2,TRBJ2-7,-,TRBV4-3,CASSQGTSSYGQYF,TGCGCCAGCAGCCAAGGGACTAGCTCCTACGGGCAGTACTTC
-,TRBJ2-7,many,TRBV14,CASSQAGLSEQYF,TGTGCCAGCAGCCAAGCCGGTCTCTCAGAGCAGTACTTC
-,TRBJ2-2,-,TRBV6-2/TRBV6-3,CARSYGKFRAPGELFF,TGTGCCCGCAGTTACGGGAAGTTCAGGGCCCCCGGGGAGCTGTTTTTT
-,TRBJ2-5,few,TRBV12-3/TRBV12-4,CASSSIASGETQYF,TGTGCCAGCAGTTCAATAGCGTCGGGGGAGACCCAGTACTTC
-,TRBJ2-6,many,TRBV7-9,CASSHSTGANVLTF,TGTGCCAGCAGCCATAGCACTGGGGCCAACGTCCTGACTTTC
-,TRBJ2-7,few,TRBV30,CAWSAAYEQYF,TGTGCCTGGAGTGCGGCCTACGAGCAGTACTTC
TRBD1,TRBJ2-7,many,TRBV7-2,CASRAGTGVHEQYF,TGTGCCAGCAGGGCCGGGACAGGGGTCCACGAGCAGTACTTC
-,TRBJ2-2,-,TRBV15,CATSKDYTHTNTGELVF,TGTGCCACCAGCAAGGACTACACTCACACGAACACCGGGGAGCTGGTTTTT
-,TRBJ2-3,many,TRBV4-1,CASSQDYQDTQYF,TGCGCCAGCAGCCAAGACTATCAGGATACGCAGTATTTT
TRBD2,TRBJ2-7,few,TRBV28,CASTIGGWAGEREQYF,TGTGCCAGCACCATTGGGGGGTGGGCGGGGGAGAGGGAGCAGTACTTC
-,TRBJ1-6,-,TRBV6-5,CASSYLDRNSPLHF,TGTGCCAGCAGTTACTTGGACAGAAATTCACCCCTCCACTTT
-,TRBJ2-7,many,TRBV18,CASSPGLRSYEQYF,TGTGCCAGCTCACCGGGACTGCGCTCCTACGAGCAGTACTTC
TRBD1,TRBJ2-7,few,TRBV7-2,CASSPWTGAYGQYF,TGTGCCAGCAGCCCCTGGACAGGGGCCTACGGGCAGTACTTC
-,TRBJ2-7,-,TRBV4-3,CASSQGGGPAYEQYF,TGCGCCAGCAGCCAAGGGGGGGGGCCAGCCTACGAGCAGTACTTC
TRBD2,TRBJ2-5,many,TRBV11-2,CASSSHREGWQETQYF,TGTGCCAGCAGTTCCCATAGGGAGGGATGGCAAGAGACCCAGTACTTC
-,TRBJ2-7,-,TRBV20-1,CSARGRRVGYEQYF,TGCAGTGCTAGAGGACGACGGGTTGGGTACGAGCAGTACTTC
TRBD1,TRBJ1-5,many,TRBV2,CASSRAGQGGQPQHF,TGTGCCAGCAGCCGAGCGGGACAGGGCGGTCAGCCCCAGCATTTT
-,TRBJ2-7,-,TRBV5-4,CASSVARTYEQYF,TGTGCCAGCAGCGTAGCGAGGACCTACGAGCAGTACTTC
TRBD1,TRBJ1-3,-,TRBV4-3,CASSLGTDNTIYF,TGCGCCAGCAGCTTAGGGACAGACAACACCATATATTTT
TRBD2,TRBJ2-7,many,TRBV7-9,CASSLDLAGVGAEQYF,TGTGCCAGCAGCTTAGATTTAGCGGGAGTGGGGGCCGAGCAGTACTTC
TRBD1,TRBJ1-3,few,TRBV5-5,CASSLQGEAGNTIYF,TGTGCCAGCAGCTTACAGGGGGAAGCTGGAAACACCATATATTTT
TRBD1,TRBJ1-4,few,TRBV2,CAMHTGGNEKLFF,TGTGCCATGCATACAGGGGGTAATGAAAAACTGTTTTTT
-,TRBJ2-7,-,TRBV3-1,CASSLRLGEQYF,TGTGCCAGCAGCCTGAGATTGGGAGAGCAGTACTTC
TRBD2,TRBJ2-3,-,TRBV11-1,CASSLLAEAPDTQYF,TGTGCCAGCAGCTTGCTAGCGGAAGCCCCAGATACGCAGTATTTT
-,TRBJ2-7,many,TRBV4-1,CASSQTEGNLEQYF,TGCGCCAGCAGCCAAACGGAAGGAAATCTGGAGCAGTACTTC
TRBD1,TRBJ2-3,few,TRBV20-1,CSAEQGATDTQYF,TGCAGTGCTGAACAGGGGGCCACAGATACGCAGTATTTT
TRBD1,TRBJ2-6,-,TRBV19,CASSDPYRGDEANVLTF,TGTGCCAGTAGCGATCCCTACAGGGGAGATGAGGCCAACGTCCTGACTTTC
-,TRBJ2-1,many,TRBV7-2,CASSLLGSSYNEQFF,TGTGCCAGCAGCTTATTGGGGAGCTCCTACAATGAGCAGTTCTTC
TRBD1,TRBJ2-3,many,TRBV5-6,CASSPPGQGWFTDTQYF,TGTGCCAGCAGCCCGCCGGGACAGGGTTGGTTCACAGATACGCAGTATTTT
TRBD1,TRBJ2-7,-,TRBV4-1,CASRPRTGAYEQYF,TGCGCCAGCAGACCTCGGACAGGAGCCTACGAGCAGTACTTC
TRBD1,TRBJ2-5,-,TRBV12-3/TRBV12-4,CASKPLDREETQYF,TGTGCGAGCAAGCCTCTGGACAGGGAAGAGACCCAGTACTTC
TRBD2,TRBJ2-3,few,TRBV20-1,CSARRTSGGTDTQYF,TGCAGTGCTAGGCGGACTAGCGGGGGGACAGATACGCAGTATTTT
-,TRBJ2-1,many,TRBV6-5,CASSYALAVEQFF,TGTGCCAGCAGTTACGCATTAGCGGTTGAGCAGTTCTTC
-,TRBJ2-5,few,TRBV6-5,CASSYTRGQETQYF,TGTGCCAGCAGTTACACCCGCGGGCAAGAGACCCAGTACTTC
-,TRBJ1-1,-,TRBV12-3/TRBV12-4,CASSRDILGVNTEAFF,TGTGCCAGCAGCCGAGACATTCTCGGTGTGAACACTGAAGCTTTCTTT
-,TRBJ2-7,many,TRBV13,CASTQGTGEQYF,TGTGCCAGCACCCAAGGAACGGGAGAGCAGTACTTC
-,TRBJ2-3,many,TRBV14,CASSEAGLALTDTQYF,TGTGCCAGCAGCGAAGCAGGGCTGGCACTCACAGATACGCAGTATTTT
-,TRBJ2-7,-,TRBV5-3,CASSHGPYGQYF,TGTGCCAGCAGCCACGGTCCCTACGGGCAGTACTTC
TRBD1,TRBJ2-5,many,TRBV13,CASSLRWTGAETQYF,TGTGCCAGCAGCTTAAGGTGGACAGGGGCCGAGACCCAGTACTTC
-,TRBJ2-7,few,TRBV2,CASSAGVSSYEQYF,TGTGCCAGCAGTGCAGGGGTAAGCTCCTACGAGCAGTACTTC
-,TRBJ2-2,many,TRBV12-3/TRBV12-4,CASSFGLTGELFF,TGTGCCAGCAGTTTCGGTCTCACCGGGGAGCTGTTTTTT
-,TRBJ1-4,many,TRBV7-2,CASSVAGHNEKLFF,TGTGCCAGCAGCGTGGCGGGACACAATGAAAAACTGTTTTTT
-,TRBJ1-2,-,TRBV24-1,CATPETFDGYTF,TGTGCCACCCCTGAGACGTTCGATGGCTACACCTTC
TRBD1,TRBJ2-5,many,TRBV19,CASSDRDQETQYF,TGTGCCAGTAGCGACAGGGACCAAGAGACCCAGTACTTC